This T cell receptor beta chain was sequenced in a study of OX40 agonist ivuxolimab in advanced cancers. For the study at large: The patients received ivuxolimab by intravenous route every 2 weeks at 0.01 to 10 mg/kg. Dose-escalation cases comprised hepatocellular carcinoma, melanoma, renal cell or head and neck cancer.

Collection of blood occurred at baseline, at cycle 4 day 1, and at cycle 7 day 1. Germline loops: CDR1 SGHTA, CDR2 FQGNSA. This CDR3 spans 16 amino acids. V was clipped by 0 bases and J by 3 bases; unmatched bases: 4. A word on this clone: Its target is not known.

Profiled with immunoSEQ multiplex PCR; TCRdb holds only in-frame clones, not every one. In the table there are 77,000 or so clones, about 90% of which are singletons. Study-wide results and limits: There were also nonresponders showing low normalized T-cell clonal expansion.

The source of this sequence is an adult with an advanced solid tumor such as melanoma, head and neck, liver or kidney cancer. Sequences were derived from CD4+ or CD8+ T cells sorted from blood, sampled in a trial of the OX40 agonist ivuxolimab. The chain combines TRBV7-2 with TRBJ2-3, with 9 bases lining up with TRBD2. The CDR3 sequence: CASSLAAGGRTDTQYF. DNA of the CDR3: TGTGCCAGCAGCTTAGCGGCGGGGGGGCGGACAGATACGCAGTATTTT.